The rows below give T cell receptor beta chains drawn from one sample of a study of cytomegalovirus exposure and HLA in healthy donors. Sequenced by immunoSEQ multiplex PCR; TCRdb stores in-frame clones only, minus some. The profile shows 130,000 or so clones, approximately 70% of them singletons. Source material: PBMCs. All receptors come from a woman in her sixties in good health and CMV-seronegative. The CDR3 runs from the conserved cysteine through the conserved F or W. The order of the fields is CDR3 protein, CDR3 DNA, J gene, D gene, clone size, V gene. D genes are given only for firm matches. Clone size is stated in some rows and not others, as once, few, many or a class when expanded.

CASSWGEETQYF | TGTGCCAGCAGCTGGGGGGAGGAGACCCAGTACTTC | TRBJ2-5 | . | . | TRBV28
CASSLRDRDRYTF | TGTGCCAGCAGCTTGAGGGACAGGGACCGCTACACCTTC | TRBJ1-2 | TRBD1 | . | TRBV5-4
CASSVVSGSSYNEQFF | TGTGCCAGCAGCGTAGTTAGCGGGAGTTCCTACAATGAGCAGTTCTTC | TRBJ2-1 | TRBD2 | . | TRBV9
CASSTTGGVGYTF | TGTGCCAGTAGTACCACAGGGGGCGTTGGCTACACCTTC | TRBJ1-2 | TRBD1 | few | TRBV19
CASSFPAEDYQPQHF | TGCGCCAGCAGCTTCCCCGCAGAGGACTATCAGCCCCAGCATTTT | TRBJ1-5 | . | few | TRBV5-1
CASSLESRGITEAFF | TGTGCCAGCAGCTTAGAAAGCAGGGGTATCACTGAAGCTTTCTTT | TRBJ1-1 | . | . | TRBV11-2
CSVDAVATEAFF | TGCAGCGTTGATGCGGTTGCTACTGAAGCTTTCTTT | TRBJ1-1 | . | . | TRBV29-1
CASSLTGGPGLAGVKQYF | TGCGCCAGCAGCCTTACAGGGGGTCCGGGACTAGCGGGAGTAAAGCAGTACTTC | TRBJ2-7 | TRBD2 | . | TRBV5-1
CASRGTGDSREAFF | TGTGCCAGCAGAGGGACAGGGGACAGTCGCGAAGCTTTCTTT | TRBJ1-1 | TRBD1 | . | TRBV6-1
CASRPAGGHYEQYF | TGTGCCAGCAGACCAGCGGGGGGCCACTACGAGCAGTACTTC | TRBJ2-7 | TRBD2 | . | TRBV7-2
CASSLLYPGGYGYTF | TGTGCCAGTAGCCTTTTATATCCGGGAGGCTATGGCTACACCTTC | TRBJ1-2 | . | . | TRBV19
CASSFRGGTGELFF | TGTGCCAGCAGCTTTCGGGGAGGCACCGGGGAGCTGTTTTTT | TRBJ2-2 | . | . | TRBV7-9
CASSQSVLAGQAGEQFF | TGTGCCAGCAGCCAATCGGTTCTAGCGGGCCAAGCGGGGGAGCAGTTCTTC | TRBJ2-1 | TRBD2 | . | TRBV16
CASSMVGGSQETQYF | TGTGCCAGTAGTATGGTGGGAGGTTCCCAAGAGACCCAGTACTTC | TRBJ2-5 | . | . | TRBV19
CASSPTGAPQETQYF | TGTGCCAGCAGCCCTACGGGTGCGCCTCAAGAGACCCAGTACTTC | TRBJ2-5 | . | . | TRBV6-1
CASSMSAGELFF | TGTGCCAGTAGTATGAGTGCCGGGGAGCTGTTTTTT | TRBJ2-2 | . | few | TRBV19
CASSLYVSLAGEGDTQYF | TGTGCCAGCAGTTTATATGTGAGTCTAGCGGGGGAAGGGGATACGCAGTATTTT | TRBJ2-3 | TRBD2 | . | TRBV28
CASSFRDRPSYEQYF | TGTGCCAGCAGCTTCCGGGACAGGCCCTCCTACGAGCAGTACTTC | TRBJ2-7 | TRBD1 | . | TRBV5-6
CASSLDRNTQYF | TGTGCCAGCAGTTTAGACAGGAATACGCAGTATTTT | TRBJ2-3 | . | once | TRBV7-3
CASGLVVGAGTDTQYF | TGTGCTAGTGGTTTGGTAGTGGGGGCCGGCACAGATACGCAGTATTTT | TRBJ2-3 | . | . | TRBV12-5
CASSLDLQGPPYEQYF | TGTGCCAGCAGCTTGGATCTCCAGGGGCCCCCTTACGAGCAGTACTTC | TRBJ2-7 | . | . | TRBV5-4
CASSPGQGETQYF | TGCGCCAGCAGCCCGGGACAGGGAGAGACCCAGTACTTC | TRBJ2-5 | TRBD1 | few | TRBV5-1
CASSLGQVNTEAFF | TGTGCCAGCAGCTTGGGACAGGTGAACACTGAAGCTTTCTTT | TRBJ1-1 | . | . | TRBV5-4
CASKGSAGPSYEQYF | TGTGCCAGTAAAGGGTCGGCAGGGCCTTCCTACGAGCAGTACTTC | TRBJ2-7 | . | once | TRBV19
CASRRLGTGGDQPQHF | TGTGCCAGCAGACGATTAGGGACAGGGGGGGATCAGCCCCAGCATTTT | TRBJ1-5 | TRBD1 | . | TRBV27
CASSQDQRGVQYNEQFF | TGTGCCAGCAGCCAAGATCAGCGGGGGGTGCAATACAATGAGCAGTTCTTC | TRBJ2-1 | TRBD2 | once | TRBV14
CASTTGGRGQPQHF | TGTGCCAGTACTACAGGGGGCAGGGGACAGCCCCAGCATTTT | TRBJ1-5 | TRBD1 | . | TRBV19
CASSYGQGLRQYF | TGTGCCAGCAGTTACGGACAAGGCCTCAGGCAGTACTTC | TRBJ2-7 | . | . | TRBV27
CASSATSAPNEQFF | TGTGCCAGCAGCGCGACTAGCGCGCCCAATGAGCAGTTCTTC | TRBJ2-1 | TRBD2 | . | TRBV7-9
CASSSELAGGPVTGELFF | TGTGCCAGCAGCTCCGAACTAGCGGGAGGGCCTGTGACCGGGGAGCTGTTTTTT | TRBJ2-2 | TRBD2 | . | TRBV5-4
CASSLVGGRAWGNEQFF | TGTGCCAGCAGCTTAGTAGGCGGGAGGGCCTGGGGCAATGAGCAGTTCTTC | TRBJ2-1 | TRBD2 | . | TRBV7-2
CASSLGAGAGDSPLHF | TGTGCCAGCAGCTTAGGTGCGGGAGCCGGGGATTCACCCCTCCACTTT | TRBJ1-6 | . | . | TRBV7-8
CATSRPGNQETQYF | TGTGCCACCAGCAGACCCGGGAACCAAGAGACCCAGTACTTC | TRBJ2-5 | . | . | TRBV15
CASSTTANTGELFF | TGTGCCAGCAGCACCACAGCTAACACCGGGGAGCTGTTTTTT | TRBJ2-2 | . | . | TRBV7-3
CSVAGTSGSSYNEQFF | TGCAGCGTTGCGGGGACTAGCGGAAGCTCCTACAATGAGCAGTTCTTC | TRBJ2-1 | TRBD2 | few | TRBV29-1
CASIPQGAGTEAFF | TGTGCCAGCATCCCTCAGGGGGCAGGGACTGAAGCTTTCTTT | TRBJ1-1 | TRBD1 | few | TRBV7-9
CASSQDWTGENEKLFF | TGCGCCAGCAGCCAAGATTGGACAGGGGAGAATGAAAAACTGTTTTTT | TRBJ1-4 | TRBD1 | few | TRBV4-3
CASTRLAGVGETQYF | TGTGCCAGCACTAGACTAGCGGGAGTAGGGGAGACCCAGTACTTC | TRBJ2-5 | TRBD2 | . | TRBV6-1
CASSLDRGTDTQYF | TGTGCCAGCAGCCTGGACAGGGGAACAGATACGCAGTATTTT | TRBJ2-3 | TRBD1 | few | TRBV5-8
CASSTTGSGNTIYF | TGTGCCAGCAGCACGACAGGGTCCGGAAACACCATATATTTT | TRBJ1-3 | TRBD1 | . | TRBV7-2
CASSDREVTEAFF | TGTGCCAGCAGTGACAGGGAAGTCACTGAAGCTTTCTTT | TRBJ1-1 | . | . | TRBV6-1
CASRQTGSNYGYTF | TGTGCCAGCAGACAAACAGGGTCCAACTATGGCTACACCTTC | TRBJ1-2 | . | . | TRBV7-2
CASSFGDRLNTEAFF | TGCGCCAGCAGCTTTGGAGACAGACTGAACACTGAAGCTTTCTTT | TRBJ1-1 | . | few | TRBV5-1
CASSLDYGQGYGYTF | TGCGCCAGCAGCTTGGATTACGGACAGGGCTATGGCTACACCTTC | TRBJ1-2 | TRBD1 | . | TRBV5-1
CASSIRAGRSEYGYTF | TGTGCCAGTAGTATTCGGGCAGGGAGGAGTGAATATGGCTACACCTTC | TRBJ1-2 | . | . | TRBV19
CASSTRGSYEQYF | TGCGCCAGCAGCACAAGGGGGTCCTACGAGCAGTACTTC | TRBJ2-7 | . | . | TRBV5-1
CASSTSGGPTEAFF | TGTGCCAGCAGCACAAGTGGGGGCCCCACTGAAGCTTTCTTT | TRBJ1-1 | . | . | TRBV7-3
CASSPKGQPMYGYTF | TGTGCCAGCAGCCCCAAGGGACAGCCTATGTATGGCTACACCTTC | TRBJ1-2 | TRBD1 | . | TRBV6-1
CASSPGGSGANVLTF | TGTGCCAGCAGTCCGGGGGGATCTGGGGCCAACGTCCTGACTTTC | TRBJ2-6 | TRBD2 | . | TRBV28
CASGGSYEQYF | TGTGCCAGCGGGGGGAGCTACGAGCAGTACTTC | TRBJ2-7 | . | . | TRBV6-5
CASSEPNRGRDEAFF | TGTGCCAGCAGTGAGCCCAACAGGGGCAGGGATGAAGCTTTCTTT | TRBJ1-1 | TRBD1 | . | TRBV25-1
CASSWWDREAYEQYF | TGTGCCAGCAGCTGGTGGGACAGGGAAGCCTACGAGCAGTACTTC | TRBJ2-7 | TRBD1 | once | TRBV5-6
CASSQALARVAGELFF | TGTGCCAGCAGCCAAGCACTAGCGAGAGTGGCCGGGGAGCTGTTTTTT | TRBJ2-2 | TRBD2 | . | TRBV4-2
CASSLLQFYGYTF | TGTGCCAGCAGTTTGTTACAGTTTTATGGCTACACCTTC | TRBJ1-2 | . | few | TRBV28